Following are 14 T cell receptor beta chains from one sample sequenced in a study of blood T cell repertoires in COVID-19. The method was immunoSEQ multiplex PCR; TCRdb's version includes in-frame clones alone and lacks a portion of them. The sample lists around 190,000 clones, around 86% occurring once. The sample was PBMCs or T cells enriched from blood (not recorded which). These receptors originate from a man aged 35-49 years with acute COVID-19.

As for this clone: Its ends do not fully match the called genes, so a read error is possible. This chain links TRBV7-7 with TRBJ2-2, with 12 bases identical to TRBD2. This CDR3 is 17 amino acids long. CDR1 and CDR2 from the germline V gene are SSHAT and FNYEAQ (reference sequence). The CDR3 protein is CASSLAGGIRHTGELFF. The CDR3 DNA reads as TGTGCCAGCAGCCTAGCGGGAGGGATCCGTCACACCGGGGAGCTGTTTTTT.

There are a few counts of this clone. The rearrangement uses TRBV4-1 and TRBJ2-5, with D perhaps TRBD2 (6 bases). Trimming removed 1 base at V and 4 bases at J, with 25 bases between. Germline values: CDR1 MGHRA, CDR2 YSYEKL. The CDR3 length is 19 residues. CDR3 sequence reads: CASSQAGAILATGRETQYF. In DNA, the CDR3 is TGCGCCAGCAGCCAAGCTGGGGCCATCCTAGCGACCGGCCGAGAGACCCAGTACTTC.

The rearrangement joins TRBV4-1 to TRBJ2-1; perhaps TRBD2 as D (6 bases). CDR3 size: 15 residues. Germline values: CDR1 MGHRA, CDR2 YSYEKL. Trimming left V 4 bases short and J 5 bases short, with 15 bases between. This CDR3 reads CASSRDPGGNNEQFF. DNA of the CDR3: TGCGCCAGCAGCCGGGACCCCGGGGGAAACAATGAGCAGTTCTTC.

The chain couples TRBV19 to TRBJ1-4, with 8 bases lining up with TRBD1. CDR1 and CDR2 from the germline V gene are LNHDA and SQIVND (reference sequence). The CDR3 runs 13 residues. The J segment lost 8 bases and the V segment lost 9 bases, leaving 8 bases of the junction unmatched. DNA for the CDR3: TGTGCCAGCACGGGACAGGCCGGCGAAAAACTGTTTTTT. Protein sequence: CASTGQAGEKLFF. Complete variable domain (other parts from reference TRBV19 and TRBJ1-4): DGGITQSPKYLFRKEGQNVTLSCEQNLNHDAMYWYRQDPGQGLRLIYYSQIVNDFQKGDIAEGYSVSREKKESFPLTVTSAQKNPTAFYLCASTGQAGEKLFFGSGTQLSVL.

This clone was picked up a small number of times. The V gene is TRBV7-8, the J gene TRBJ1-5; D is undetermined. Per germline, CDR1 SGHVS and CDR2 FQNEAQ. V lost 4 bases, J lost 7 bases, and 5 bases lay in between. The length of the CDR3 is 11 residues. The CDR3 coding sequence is TGTGCCAGCAGCTCGGGACAGCCCCAGCATTTT. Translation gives CASSSGQPQHF. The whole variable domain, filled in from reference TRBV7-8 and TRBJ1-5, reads GAGVSQSPRYKVAKRGQDVALRCDPISGHVSLFWYQQALGQGPEFLTYFQNEAQLDKSGLPSDRFFAERPEGSVSTLKIQRTQQEDSAVYLCASSSGQPQHFGDGTRLSIL.

The DNA for the CDR3 is TGTGCCAGCAGTTTTCCGGGGAGCGCTTACAATGAGCAGTTCTTC. Its translation is CASSFPGSAYNEQFF. The genes are TRBV28 and TRBJ2-1; D possibly corresponds to TRBD2 (5 bases). From germline, CDR1 is MDHEN and CDR2 SYDVKM. The CDR3 has 15 amino acids. V was pared by 3 bases and J by 4 bases, with 13 bases between.

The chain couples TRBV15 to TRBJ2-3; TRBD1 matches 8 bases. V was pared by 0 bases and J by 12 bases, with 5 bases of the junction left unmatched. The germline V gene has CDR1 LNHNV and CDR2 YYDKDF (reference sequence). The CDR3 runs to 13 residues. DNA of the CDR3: TGTGCCACCAGCAGAGATAGACAGGGGTTTCAGTATTTT. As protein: CATSRDRQGFQYF. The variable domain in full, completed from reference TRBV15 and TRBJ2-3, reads DAMVIQNPRYQVTQFGKPVTLSCSQTLNHNVMYWYQQKSSQAPKLLFHYYDKDFNNEADTPDNFQSRRPNTSFCFLDIRSPGLGDTAMYLCATSRDRQGFQYFGPGTRLTVL.

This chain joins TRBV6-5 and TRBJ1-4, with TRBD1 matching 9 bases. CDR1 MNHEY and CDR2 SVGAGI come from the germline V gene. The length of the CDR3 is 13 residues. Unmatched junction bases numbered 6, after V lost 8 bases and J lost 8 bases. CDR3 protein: CASGTGSGEKLFF. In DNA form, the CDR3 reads TGTGCCAGCGGGACAGGGTCGGGCGAAAAACTGTTTTTT.

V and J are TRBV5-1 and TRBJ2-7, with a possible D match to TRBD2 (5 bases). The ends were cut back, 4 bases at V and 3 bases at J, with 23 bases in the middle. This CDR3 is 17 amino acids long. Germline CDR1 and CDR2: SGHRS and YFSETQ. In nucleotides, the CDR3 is TGCGCCAGCAGCCCGATAGGATCAACGGGATCGGGCTACGAGCAGTACTTC. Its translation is CASSPIGSTGSGYEQYF.

The CDR3 DNA is TGTGCCAGCAGCTTATACCCGGACACTGAAGCTTTCTTT. Encoded protein: CASSLYPDTEAFF. This chain uses TRBV7-2 with TRBJ1-1; D is unclear. The V gene lost 2 bases and the J gene lost 3 bases, with 7 bases spanning the gap. From germline, CDR1 is SGHTA and CDR2 FQGNSA. The CDR3 runs to 13 residues. Looking up the rest from reference TRBV7-2 and TRBJ1-1 gives the full variable domain: GAGVSQSPSNKVTEKGKDVELRCDPISGHTALYWYRQSLGQGLEFLIYFQGNSAPDKSGLPSDRFSAERTGGSVSTLTIQRTQQEDSAVYLCASSLYPDTEAFFGQGTRLTVV.

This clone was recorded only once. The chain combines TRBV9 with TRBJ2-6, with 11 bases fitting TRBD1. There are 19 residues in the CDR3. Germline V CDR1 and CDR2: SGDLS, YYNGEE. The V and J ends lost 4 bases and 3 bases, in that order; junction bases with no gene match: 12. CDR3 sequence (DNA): TGTGCCAGCAGCCAGGCCCGGGGACAGGGGGGGCTTGGGGCCAACGTCCTGACTTTC. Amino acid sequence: CASSQARGQGGLGANVLTF.

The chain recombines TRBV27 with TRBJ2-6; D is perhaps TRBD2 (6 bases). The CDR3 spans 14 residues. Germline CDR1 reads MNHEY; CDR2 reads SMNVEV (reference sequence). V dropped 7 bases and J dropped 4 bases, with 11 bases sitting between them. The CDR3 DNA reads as TGTGCCAGCACTGGAGGAGGGGGGGCCAACGTCCTGACTTTC. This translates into CASTGGGGANVLTF.

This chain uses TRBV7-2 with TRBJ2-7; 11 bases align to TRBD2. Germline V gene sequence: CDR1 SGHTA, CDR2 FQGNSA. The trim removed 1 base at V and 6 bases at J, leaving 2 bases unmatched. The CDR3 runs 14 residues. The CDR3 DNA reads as TGTGCCAGCAGCTTAGTCCTAGCGGGGGGCGAGCAGTACTTC. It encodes CASSLVLAGGEQYF.

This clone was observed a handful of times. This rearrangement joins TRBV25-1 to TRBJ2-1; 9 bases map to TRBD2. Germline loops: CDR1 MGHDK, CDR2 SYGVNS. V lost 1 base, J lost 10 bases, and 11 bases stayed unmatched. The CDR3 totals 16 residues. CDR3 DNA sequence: TGTGCCAGCAGTGAATGGCTAGCGGGAAGACTAGAGGAGCAGTTCTTC. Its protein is CASSEWLAGRLEEQFF.